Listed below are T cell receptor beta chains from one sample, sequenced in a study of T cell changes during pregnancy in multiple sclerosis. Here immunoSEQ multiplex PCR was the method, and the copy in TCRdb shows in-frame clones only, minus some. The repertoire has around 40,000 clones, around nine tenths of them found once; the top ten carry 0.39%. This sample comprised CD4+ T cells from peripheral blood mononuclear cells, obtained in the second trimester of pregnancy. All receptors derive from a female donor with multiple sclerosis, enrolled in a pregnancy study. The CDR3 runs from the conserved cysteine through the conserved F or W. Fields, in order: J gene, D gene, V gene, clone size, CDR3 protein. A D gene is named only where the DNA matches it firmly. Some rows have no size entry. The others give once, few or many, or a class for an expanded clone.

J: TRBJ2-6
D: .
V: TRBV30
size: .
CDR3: CAGDNSGANVLTF

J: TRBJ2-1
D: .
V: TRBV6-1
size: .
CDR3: CASDSAGGRRGQFF

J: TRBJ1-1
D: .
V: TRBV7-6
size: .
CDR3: CASSLSTEGTEAFF

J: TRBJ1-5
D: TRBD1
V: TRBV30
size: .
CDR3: CAWSGGTGGFRQPQHF

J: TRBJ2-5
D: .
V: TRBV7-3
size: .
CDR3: CASSLTGLALETQYF

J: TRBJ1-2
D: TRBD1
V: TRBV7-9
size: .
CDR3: CASSQLRDSLSGYTF

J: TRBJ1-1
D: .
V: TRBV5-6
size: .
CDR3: CASSAGPGAFF

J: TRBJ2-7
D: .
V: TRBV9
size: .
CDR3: CASGVGRNEQYF

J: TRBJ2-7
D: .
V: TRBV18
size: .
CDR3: CASSPGQGSAYEQYF

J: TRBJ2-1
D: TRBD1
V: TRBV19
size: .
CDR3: CASSIQTGGSFYEQFF

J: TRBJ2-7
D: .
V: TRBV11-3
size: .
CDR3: CASSLEPDSYEQYF

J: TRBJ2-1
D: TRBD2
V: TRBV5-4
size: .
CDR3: CASSPSTGTSGRAWGGEQFF

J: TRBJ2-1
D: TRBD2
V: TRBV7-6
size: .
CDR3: CASSLWAGRGQFF

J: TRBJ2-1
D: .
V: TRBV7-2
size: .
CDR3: CASSLETGWGEQFF

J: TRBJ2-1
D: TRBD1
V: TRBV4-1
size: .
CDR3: CASSQETGQGYNEQFF

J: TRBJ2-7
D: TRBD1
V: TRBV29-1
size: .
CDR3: CSAARPGQTYEQYF

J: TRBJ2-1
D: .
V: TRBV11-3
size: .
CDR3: CASSFGGGSADEQFF

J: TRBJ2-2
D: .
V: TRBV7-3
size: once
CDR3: CASSYPGHANTGELFF

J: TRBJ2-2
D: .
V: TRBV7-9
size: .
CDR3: CASSSRASGELFF

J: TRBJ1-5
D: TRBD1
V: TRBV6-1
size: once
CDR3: CASRETGAPNQPQHF

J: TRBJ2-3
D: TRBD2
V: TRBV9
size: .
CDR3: CASSVAPWTRLKPDTQYF

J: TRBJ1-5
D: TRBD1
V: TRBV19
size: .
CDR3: CASSIYQGTGSSNQPQHF

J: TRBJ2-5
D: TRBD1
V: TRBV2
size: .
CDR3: CASTGGVGETQYF

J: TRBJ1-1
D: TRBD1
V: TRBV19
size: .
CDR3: CASTPPRQGPSNTEAFF

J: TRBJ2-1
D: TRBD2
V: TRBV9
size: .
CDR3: CASSVTAASGRYEQFF

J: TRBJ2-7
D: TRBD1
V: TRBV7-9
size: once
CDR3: CASSRGTGLSYEQYF

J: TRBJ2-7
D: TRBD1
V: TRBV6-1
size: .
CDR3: CASRWTGADYEQYF

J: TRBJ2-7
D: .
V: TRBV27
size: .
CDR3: CASSDYYEQYF

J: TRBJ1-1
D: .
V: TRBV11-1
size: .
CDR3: CASSLSPRTEAFF

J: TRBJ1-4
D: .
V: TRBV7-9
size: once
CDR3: CASRGSRGGANEKLFF

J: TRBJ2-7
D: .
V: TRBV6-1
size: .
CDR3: CASSEQGYEQYF

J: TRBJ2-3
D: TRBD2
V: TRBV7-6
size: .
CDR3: CASSQGGADTQYF

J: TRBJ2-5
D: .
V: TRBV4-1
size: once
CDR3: CASSQGTVSGQETQYF

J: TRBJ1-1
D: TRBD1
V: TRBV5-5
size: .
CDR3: CASSLTGAMNTEAFF

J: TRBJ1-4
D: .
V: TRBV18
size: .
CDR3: CASSITSDRSEKLFF

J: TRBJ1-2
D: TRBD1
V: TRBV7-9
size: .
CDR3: CASSPLGQGAMVPNYGYTF

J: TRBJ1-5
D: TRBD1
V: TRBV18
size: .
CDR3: CASSPRGQGYSNQPQHF

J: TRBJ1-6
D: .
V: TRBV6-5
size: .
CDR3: CASSYSANSGNSPLHF

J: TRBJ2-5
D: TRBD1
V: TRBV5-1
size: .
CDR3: CASSLQGDRGETQYF

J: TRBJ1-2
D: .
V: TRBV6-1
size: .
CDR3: CASSEGTVLTGGYTF

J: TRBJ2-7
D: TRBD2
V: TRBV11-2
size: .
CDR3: CASSPRGWWAGGVPAEQYF

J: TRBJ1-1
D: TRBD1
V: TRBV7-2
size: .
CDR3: CASSPGQGWTEAFF